Sequencing of this T cell receptor (beta chain) was carried out in a study of cytomegalovirus exposure and HLA in healthy donors. Study at large: The roughly 110 validation repertoires matched the approximately 700 first-cohort repertoires in platform, a later analysis reported.

Study-level results: There were three CMV-associated chains whose specificity for CMV antigens was confirmed in vitro. TCR clusters originating in the first cohort tended to co-occur in the roughly 130 validation repertoires, according to a later analysis. It was reportedly the case that the classifier diagnosed cytomegalovirus status with high specificity and sensitivity.

The CDR3 length is 16 residues. V lost 2 bases to trimming and J lost 0 bases, with 10 bases between them. The germline V gene encodes CDR1 MNHNS and CDR2 SASEGT. As regards this clone: Its antigen is not identified.

This table comes from immunoSEQ multiplex PCR, and its TCRdb copy is limited to in-frame clones, with some not included. The sample includes 75,000 to 95,000 clones, 95% to 98% seen only once; the top ten take 0.6% to 0.85%. The sample was PBMCs. The sequence came from a man aged 18 to 29 in good health and CMV-seronegative. This rearrangement joins TRBV6-1 to TRBJ2-2; tentative D call: TRBD1 (6 bases). The CDR3 here is CASSEREGANTGELFF. CDR3 DNA: TGTGCCAGCAGTGAAAGAGAGGGGGCGAACACCGGGGAGCTGTTTTTT.